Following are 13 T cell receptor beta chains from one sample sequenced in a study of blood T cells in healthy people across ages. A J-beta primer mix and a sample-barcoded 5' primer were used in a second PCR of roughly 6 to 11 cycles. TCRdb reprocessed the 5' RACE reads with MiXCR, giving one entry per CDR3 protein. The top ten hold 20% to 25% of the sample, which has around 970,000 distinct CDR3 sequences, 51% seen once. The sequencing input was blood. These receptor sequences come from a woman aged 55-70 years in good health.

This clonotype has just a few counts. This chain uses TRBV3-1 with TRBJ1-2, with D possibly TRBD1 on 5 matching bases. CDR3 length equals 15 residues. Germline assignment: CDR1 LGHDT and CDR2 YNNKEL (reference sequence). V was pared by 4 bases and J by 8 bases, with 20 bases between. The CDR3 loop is CASSPSWRGGDGYTF. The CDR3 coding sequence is TGTGCCAGCAGCCCTTCTTGGAGGGGCGGGGACGGCTACACCTTC.

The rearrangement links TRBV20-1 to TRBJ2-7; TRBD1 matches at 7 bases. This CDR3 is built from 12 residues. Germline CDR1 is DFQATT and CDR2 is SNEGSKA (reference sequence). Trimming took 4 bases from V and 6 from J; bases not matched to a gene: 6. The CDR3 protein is CSANRDSPEQYF. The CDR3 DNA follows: TGCAGTGCTAATAGGGACAGCCCCGAGCAGTACTTC.

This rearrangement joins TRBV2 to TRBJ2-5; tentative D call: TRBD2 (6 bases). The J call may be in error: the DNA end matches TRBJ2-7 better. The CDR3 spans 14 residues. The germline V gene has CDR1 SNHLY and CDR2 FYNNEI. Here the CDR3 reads CASSPQRVSYEQYF. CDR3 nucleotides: TGTGCCAGCAGTCCACAGCGGGTCTCCTACGAGCAGTACTTC.

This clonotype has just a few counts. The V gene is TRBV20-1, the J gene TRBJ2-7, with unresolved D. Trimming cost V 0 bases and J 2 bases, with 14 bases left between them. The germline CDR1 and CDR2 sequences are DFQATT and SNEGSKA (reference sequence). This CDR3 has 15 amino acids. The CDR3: CSARDPRTATYEQYF. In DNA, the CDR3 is TGCAGTGCTAGAGACCCCAGGACGGCCACCTACGAGCAGTACTTC.

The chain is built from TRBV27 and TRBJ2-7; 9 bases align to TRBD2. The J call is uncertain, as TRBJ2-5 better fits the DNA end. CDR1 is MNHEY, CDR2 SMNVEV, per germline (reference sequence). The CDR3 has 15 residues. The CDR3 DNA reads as TGTGCCAGCAAACGACTAGCGGAAACCCAAGAGACCCAGTACTTC. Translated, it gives CASKRLAETQETQYF.

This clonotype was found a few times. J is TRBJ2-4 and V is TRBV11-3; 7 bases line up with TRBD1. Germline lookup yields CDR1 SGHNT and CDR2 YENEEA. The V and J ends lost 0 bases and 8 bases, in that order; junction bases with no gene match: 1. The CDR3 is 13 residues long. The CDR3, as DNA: TGTGCCAGCAGCTTAGAGACAGGGCACATTCAGTACTTC. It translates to CASSLETGHIQYF.

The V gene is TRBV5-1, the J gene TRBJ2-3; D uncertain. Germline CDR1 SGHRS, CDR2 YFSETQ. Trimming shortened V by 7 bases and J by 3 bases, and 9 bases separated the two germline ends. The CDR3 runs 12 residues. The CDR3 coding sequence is TGCGCCAGCGGCCAATTTACAGATACGCAGTATTTT. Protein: CASGQFTDTQYF.

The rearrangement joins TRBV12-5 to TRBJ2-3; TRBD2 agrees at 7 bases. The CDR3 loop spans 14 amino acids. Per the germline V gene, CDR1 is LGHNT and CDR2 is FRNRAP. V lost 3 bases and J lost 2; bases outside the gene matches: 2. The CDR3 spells CASGFTSDTDTQYF. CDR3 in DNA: TGTGCTAGTGGTTTTACTAGCGACACAGATACGCAGTATTTT.

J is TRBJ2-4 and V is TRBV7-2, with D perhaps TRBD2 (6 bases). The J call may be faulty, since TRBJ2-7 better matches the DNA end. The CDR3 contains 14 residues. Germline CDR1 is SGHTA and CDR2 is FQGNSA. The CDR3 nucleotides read TGTGCCAGCAGCTTAATGGGAGGTCCGGACGAGCAGTACTTC. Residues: CASSLMGGPDEQYF.

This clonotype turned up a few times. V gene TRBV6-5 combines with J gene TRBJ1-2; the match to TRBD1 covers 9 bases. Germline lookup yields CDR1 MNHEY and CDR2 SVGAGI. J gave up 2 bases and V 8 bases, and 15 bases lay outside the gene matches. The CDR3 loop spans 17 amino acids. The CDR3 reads CASGLVGTGKPNYGYTF. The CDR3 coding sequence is TGTGCCAGCGGACTAGTTGGGACAGGGAAGCCCAACTATGGCTACACCTTC.

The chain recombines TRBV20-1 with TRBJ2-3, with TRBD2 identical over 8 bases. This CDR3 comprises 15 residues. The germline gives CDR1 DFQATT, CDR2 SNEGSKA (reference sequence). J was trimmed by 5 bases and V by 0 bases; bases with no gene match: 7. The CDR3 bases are TGCAGTGCTAGAGATGCCAGCGGGAGTGTAGATACGCAGTATTTT. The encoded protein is CSARDASGSVDTQYF.

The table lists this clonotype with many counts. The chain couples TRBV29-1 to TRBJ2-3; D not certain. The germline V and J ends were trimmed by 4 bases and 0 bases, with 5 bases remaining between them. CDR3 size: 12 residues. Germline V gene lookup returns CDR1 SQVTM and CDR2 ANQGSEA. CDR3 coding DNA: TGCAGCGTTGGCGACAGCACAGATACGCAGTATTTT. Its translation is CSVGDSTDTQYF.

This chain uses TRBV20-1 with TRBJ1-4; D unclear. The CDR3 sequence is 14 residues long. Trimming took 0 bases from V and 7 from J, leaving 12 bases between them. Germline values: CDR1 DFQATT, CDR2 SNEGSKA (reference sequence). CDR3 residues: CSARDQAEGEKLFF. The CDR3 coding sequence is TGCAGTGCTAGAGACCAAGCAGAGGGTGAAAAACTGTTTTTT.